What follows are 15 T cell receptor beta chains derived from one specimen sequenced in a study of tumor and adjacent non-tumor tissue in lung cancer. The library came from three nested PCR rounds adapted from ARM-PCR protocols. TCRdb recomputed calls from the multiplex PCR reads with MiXCR, one row per CDR3 protein. The sample yields 60,000 or so distinct CDR3 sequences, about 61% seen once. RNA was extracted from bulk tissue without any cell sorting. More than 3 cm separated this lung sample from the edge of the tumor. Sample: distant non-tumor lung tissue. Every receptor here comes from a man aged 65 to 85 with non-small cell lung cancer.

This clonotype appeared a single time. V usage is TRBV11-2 and J usage is TRBJ2-1, with D unclear. The CDR3 consists of 14 residues. V dropped 10 bases and J dropped 4 bases, with 17 bases sitting between them. Per the germline V gene, CDR1 is SGHAT and CDR2 is FQNNGV. As DNA, the CDR3 is TGTGCCAACAGAGTAGCAGGACCTTACAATGAGCAGTTCTTC. The encoded protein is CANRVAGPYNEQFF. The full variable domain, its missing parts supplied by reference TRBV11-2 and TRBJ2-1, is EAGVAQSPRYKIIEKRQSVAFWCNPISGHATLYWYQQILGQGPKLLIQFQNNGVVDDSQLPKDRFSAERLKGVDSTLKIQPAKLEDSAVYLCANRVAGPYNEQFFGPGTRLTVL.

This clonotype has just a few counts. The chain employs TRBV20-1 and TRBJ2-5; D not resolved. V gave up 6 bases and J gave up 5 bases, with 16 bases separating them. The CDR3 runs 13 residues. Germline V gene sequence: CDR1 DFQATT, CDR2 SNEGSKA (reference sequence). Here the CDR3 DNA reads TGCAGTGCCCACGGTGGCAGAACGGAGACCCAGTACTTC. Its protein is CSAHGGRTETQYF.

Points on this clonotype: Relative to the germline gene, one junction end is altered; a read error may explain this. The chain links TRBV4-1 to TRBJ2-7, with unresolved D. The V gene's germline CDR1 is MGHRA and CDR2 YSYEKL. There are 14 residues in the CDR3. CDR3: CASSQGSGTYEQYF. The CDR3 DNA is TGCGCGAGCAGCCAAGGCAGTGGTACCTACGAGCAGTACTTC.

Comment on this clonotype: One end of the junction does not line up with germline, which may come from a read error. This chain links TRBV11-1 with TRBJ2-5; maybe TRBD2 (5 bases). The CDR3 totals 14 residues. The germline V gene encodes CDR1 SGHAT and CDR2 FQDESV (reference sequence). In DNA, the CDR3 is TGTGCCAGCACTCGGGGTGATCCACAAAAGACCCAGTACTTT. This encodes CASTRGDPQKTQYF.

Comments on this clonotype: This CDR3 is missing its conserved last phenylalanine or tryptophan, likely due to a read error. It is unclear where the CDR3 begins or ends on the DNA, so no DNA is shown, and the CDR3 is as TCRdb lists it. The chain employs TRBV29-1 and TRBJ2-3; the table calls TRBD1, which could not be checked here. CDR1 is SQVTM, CDR2 ANQGSEA, per germline. Including both end residues, the CDR3 is 20 amino acids long. CDR3 in amino acids: CSARQGVSTRGLIGTDTRYI.

About this clonotype: The germline gene is not matched at one end of the junction; a read error may be the cause. The V gene is TRBV29-1, the J gene TRBJ2-2; 9 bases agree with TRBD1. The CDR3 is made up of 13 amino acids. Germline values: CDR1 SQVTM, CDR2 ANQGSEA. The CDR3 sequence is CRVGTGSARELFF. CDR3 coding DNA: TGCAGGGTTGGGACAGGGAGCGCCCGGGAGCTGTTTTTT.

About this clonotype: The germline gene is not matched at one end of the junction; a read error may be the cause. The chain recombines TRBV12-3 or TRBV12-4 with TRBJ2-2; TRBD1 might be the D (6 bases). The CDR3 spans 15 residues. The CDR3 spells CASRAQGSNTGEPFF. The CDR3 nucleotides are TGTGCCAGCAGGGCACAGGGTTCGAACACCGGGGAGCCGTTTTTT.

A few counts support this clonotype. The chain uses TRBV7-8 and TRBJ2-4; tentatively, D is TRBD2 (6 bases). From germline, CDR1 is SGHVS and CDR2 FQNEAQ. The CDR3 is 14 amino acids. Trimming pared 5 bases from V and 8 bases from J, leaving 16 bases between. CDR3 DNA sequence: TGTGCCAGCAGCCAGGAGGGGTTCCGGGACATTCAGTACTTC. The encoded protein is CASSQEGFRDIQYF. The entire variable domain, with the rest obtained from reference TRBV7-8 and TRBJ2-4, is as follows: GAGVSQSPRYKVAKRGQDVALRCDPISGHVSLFWYQQALGQGPEFLTYFQNEAQLDKSGLPSDRFFAERPEGSVSTLKIQRTQQEDSAVYLCASSQEGFRDIQYFGAGTRLSVL.

There are many counts of this clonotype. This rearrangement joins TRBV5-1 to TRBJ2-6, with no clear D. V was trimmed by 0 bases and J by 0 bases, leaving 10 bases between them. CDR3 size: 17 residues. Germline V gene data show CDR1 as SGHRS and CDR2 as YFSETQ. The CDR3 nucleotides read TGCGCCAGCAGCTTGGCCACCGGTATCTCTGGGGCCAACGTCCTGACTTTC. This encodes CASSLATGISGANVLTF.

Remarks on this clonotype: A much larger clonotype is one base distant, so this may be a read error. As DNA, the CDR3 is TGTGCCAGCAGTGAAATAAGGGGCTCCTACAATGAGCAGTTCTTC. Amino acid sequence: CASSEIRGSYNEQFF. The chain is built from TRBV6-4 and TRBJ2-1; a weak D match, TRBD1 (5 bases). This CDR3 is built from 15 residues. V gave up 3 bases and J gave up 0 bases, with 9 bases separating them. Germline V lookup: CDR1 MRHNA, CDR2 SNTAGT.

Comment on this clonotype: At one boundary the junction diverges from the germline segment, which might be a read error. This chain joins TRBV11-2 and TRBJ2-5, with 7 bases fitting TRBD2. The CDR3 contains 18 residues. CDR1 and CDR2 from the germline V gene are SGHAT and FQNNGV. CDR3 in DNA: TGTGACAGCAGCTTAGGTCCCCTGGGGGGGGGGGTTCAAGAGACCCAGTACTTC. It specifies CDSSLGPLGGGVQETQYF. The variable domain in full, with the rest retrieved from reference TRBV11-2 and TRBJ2-5, is EAGVAQSPRYKIIEKRQSVAFWCNPISGHATLYWYQQILGQGPKLLIQFQNNGVVDDSQLPKDRFSAERLKGVDSTLKIQPAKLEDSAVYLCDSSLGPLGGGVQETQYFGPGTRLLVL.

The CDR3 coding sequence is TGCGCCAGCAGCGCCGGGACTAGCGACTTAAATGAGCAGTTCTTC. It codes for CASSAGTSDLNEQFF. The gene calls are TRBV5-1 and TRBJ2-1; 10 bases match TRBD2. The CDR3 runs 15 residues. Germline trimming cut 4 bases from V and 7 bases from J; bases unmatched to any gene: 8. Per germline, CDR1 SGHRS and CDR2 YFSETQ.

As regards this clonotype: One junction end does not reproduce the germline sequence, and a read error may be involved. This chain connects TRBV11-2 to TRBJ2-3; D gene unclear. The V gene's germline CDR1 is SGHAT and CDR2 FQNNGV. The CDR3 runs 15 residues. CDR3 DNA: TGTGCCAGCAGCTTAGAAACATCCCTCACAGATATGCATTGTTTT. Translating gives CASSLETSLTDMHCF.

This clonotype was observed a few times. Just one base apart from a much larger clone, this may be a read error. The gene calls are TRBV5-5 and TRBJ1-1; tentatively, D is TRBD1 (5 bases). CDR1 and CDR2 (germline): SGHKS, YYEKEE (reference sequence). Between the trimmed V and J ends, which lost 3 bases and 1 base, there was a span of 10 bases. The CDR3 loop spans 14 amino acids. The CDR3 region has the DNA TGTGCCAGCAGCTCGGGACCCGCGAACACTGAAGCTTTCTTT. It encodes CASSSGPANTEAFF.

The chain combines TRBV14 with TRBJ2-7; 7 bases align to TRBD1. The CDR3 totals 13 residues. Germline V CDR1 and CDR2: SGHDN, FVKESK. V gave up 4 bases and J gave up 5 bases; unmatched junction bases: 5. The chain's CDR3 is CASSPTDRDEQYF. As DNA, the CDR3 is TGTGCCAGCAGCCCCACCGACAGGGACGAGCAGTACTTC.